This T cell receptor (beta chain) was identified during a study of CD8 T cells in seronegative destructive rheumatoid arthritis (dated by TCRdb to the early 2020s). Turning to the overall study: At the time of sampling, most of the eight CND-RA patients were on biological drugs. Peripheral CD8+ TCRbeta repertoires were compared between CCP-negative destructive rheumatoid arthritis (CND-RA) patients and newly diagnosed seropositive RA, seronegative RA and healthy controls. Comparison cohorts of seropositive RA, seronegative RA and healthy controls came from an earlier published TCRbeta dataset rather than new sequencing. What the study reported, not specific to this receptor: After adjusting for age, CND-RA patients appeared to have less diverse, more clonal CD8+ TCRbeta repertoires than other RA subtypes. Across the roughly 120,000 clonotypes tested, no public clonotype enrichment survived Benjamini-Hochberg correction. Compared with controls and other RA subtypes, CND-RA repertoires contained more CMV-reactive and fewer influenza A-reactive CD8+ TCRbeta sequences. The authors read the apparently distinct set of enriched public clonotypes carried by CND-RA patients as support for a separate disease subset. The small size of the CND-RA cohort was acknowledged as a limitation of the study. In the absence of diagnostic samples, TCR repertoire differences may be partly attributable to poor disease control over the years rather than being present at onset.

CND-RA patients tested negative on the clinical CCP2 antibody test, and even with active therapy their joint destruction kept progressing. Every CND-RA patient had failed conventional anti-rheumatic therapy and showed typical joint destruction in the wrists and ankles. CND-RA patients were sampled after long disease histories, spanning decades in several cases, rather than at diagnosis. Each patient provided around 50 millilitres of EDTA-anticoagulated peripheral blood. Density gradient separation with Ficoll-Paque PLUS was used to isolate peripheral blood mononuclear cells. Using AutoMACS magnetic bead positive selection, CD8+ cells were isolated from either fresh or cryopreserved PBMCs, and flow cytometry was used to check purity. Nucleospin Tissue or Tissue XS kits were used for genomic DNA extraction, and quantification was performed on a Qubit 2.0 fluorometer. Regarding this clone: It lacks a known antigen. No base quality information exists; no much larger clone differs at one position.

Counted from cysteine to phenylalanine, this CDR3 has 16 amino acids. Only the CDR3 DNA stays, 48 bases, in frame from base 1. In the germline V gene, CDR1 corresponds to SGHRS and CDR2 to YFSETQ. Trimming takes 4 bases off V and 2 bases off J; junction bases not matched to a gene: 8. Following the manufacturer's instructions, genomic DNA from CD8+ cells served as the input for TCRbeta sequencing. A genomics technology centre in Finland performed the TCRbeta sequencing with the immunoSEQ assay. As for the original processing: Clonotype tables generated by the immunoSEQ preprocessing pipeline were converted into VDJtools format, and non-productive clonotypes were filtered out. Samples with fewer than 10,000 reads were excluded, the remaining samples were subsampled to 10,000 reads, and most of the eight CND-RA samples were retained. Using the VDJtools CalcDiversityStats function on data subsampled to 10,000 reads, the Shannon-Wiener, Simpson and clonality indices were calculated. To infer antigen specificity, non-singleton TCRbeta clonotypes were hard-matched against VDJdb, with no mismatches permitted. CDR3 sequences that differed by one amino acid (Hamming distance 1) were grouped together into clusters with potentially shared antigen targets. Public clonotypes were tested for group enrichment with one-sided Fisher's exact tests after resampling groups to six samples, repeated ten times. As stored in TCRdb, this immuneACCESS dataset retains in-frame rearrangements with V and J assigned. A fraction of the clones does not appear; measured against another copy, unresolved V genes explain less than half of the discrepancy, and the remainder lacks a known reason. V and J calls and clone size are copied from that table; D and trimming were computed from the DNA. The sample table shows several thousand clones, and 72% are seen once. The ten biggest clones cover 36% of the sample.

The TCR comes from a woman aged 50-70 years with seronegative destructive rheumatoid arthritis. The sample consisted of CD8+ T cells from blood. The rearrangement combines TRBV5-1 with TRBJ2-3; TRBD1 fits 9 bases in the junction. This receptor has the CDR3 CASSLGTGLPTDTQYF. The DNA sequence is TGCGCCAGCAGCCTAGGGACAGGGCTCCCCACAGATACGCAGTATTTT. The CDR3, completed at both ends by the reference TRBV5-1 and TRBJ2-3 genes, gives the full variable domain KAGVTQTPRYLIKTRGQQVTLSCSPISGHRSVSWYQQTPGQGLQFLFEYFSETQRNKGNFPGRFSGRQFSNSRSEMNVSTLELGDSALYLCASSLGTGLPTDTQYFGPGTRLTVL.